A selection of T cell receptor beta chains follows, all from one sample in a study of blood T cells in healthy people across ages. TCRdb called the 5' RACE reads again in MiXCR, with one record for every CDR3 protein. The repertoire holds around 1.5 million distinct CDR3 sequences, with approximately 40% as singletons. Sequenced sample: blood. These receptors were obtained from a woman younger than 30 in good health. Both conserved end residues are part of each CDR3. Some rows mark clone size as missing; the rest say once, few, many or name a class of expanded clone.

CDR3 protein | J gene | V gene | clone size
CASSLRGLPHYEQYF | TRBJ2-7 | TRBV6-2/TRBV6-3 | NA
CSARDRIAGAYNEQYF | NA | TRBV20-1 | NA
CASSLGVNNEQFF | TRBJ2-1 | TRBV7-2 | many
CASSLSGLAGHNEQFF | TRBJ2-1 | TRBV12-3/TRBV12-4 | few
CASSTTLTGIYNEQFF | TRBJ2-1 | TRBV12-3/TRBV12-4 | few
CSAPIGGGGSEQYF | TRBJ2-5 | TRBV20-1 | NA
CSVDQGAYTF | TRBJ1-2 | TRBV29-1 | NA
CASSQGTGVQPQHF | TRBJ1-5 | TRBV4-1 | NA
CASGDRTKTYNEQYF | NA | TRBV5-1 | NA
CSARDGAGTYEQYF | TRBJ2-7 | TRBV20-1 | once
CASSFDAGASGNTIYF | TRBJ1-3 | TRBV5-1 | once
CASSPTGTAPNEQFF | TRBJ2-1 | TRBV5-1 | NA
CASSYGQGVNQPQHF | TRBJ1-5 | TRBV6-6 | few
CASSQEAGGNYEHYF | TRBJ2-7 | TRBV3-1 | NA
CASSQGLAGATEQYF | TRBJ2-5 | TRBV7-9 | few
CASSVGEGAFYNEQFF | TRBJ2-1 | TRBV9 | few
CAISESTSQGGNQPQHF | TRBJ1-5 | TRBV10-3 | NA
CSVARLAGGYNEQYF | NA | TRBV29-1 | once
CSVEDREGMFGNQPQHF | TRBJ1-5 | TRBV29-1 | few
CASSGTVHTDYGYTF | TRBJ1-2 | TRBV19 | NA
CASSFHSQPQHF | TRBJ1-5 | TRBV13 | NA
CSANPGGSYEQYF | TRBJ2-7 | TRBV20-1 | NA
CASSYSYDTVGGTDTQYF | TRBJ2-3 | TRBV6-5 | NA
CASSYRPGGRAIPNEQFF | TRBJ2-1 | TRBV6-5 | few
CASSQGASGVGEQFF | TRBJ2-1 | TRBV3-1 | once
CASSYDSLAGGQTQFF | TRBJ2-1 | TRBV6-5 | NA
CASSRALDNEQFF | TRBJ2-1 | TRBV4-1 | few
CASMQSGGSTNEKLFF | TRBJ1-4 | TRBV6-5 | NA
CASSPGDWYNEQFF | TRBJ2-1 | TRBV5-1 | few
CASSRRGSKTQYF | TRBJ2-5 | TRBV16 | NA
CATGARTVSNQPQHF | TRBJ1-5 | TRBV6-1 | NA
CASSLNYRGYTF | TRBJ1-2 | TRBV12-3/TRBV12-4 | few
CASSQPPPGFYEQYF | TRBJ2-7 | TRBV4-1 | NA
CTSSLIGLTENGYTF | TRBJ1-2 | TRBV13 | NA
CASSLSGGTNEQYF | TRBJ2-5 | TRBV28 | NA
CASKSGAYNEQYF | NA | TRBV6-5 | NA
CAAGLQNSPLHF | TRBJ1-6 | TRBV2 | NA
CASGLGQNPGELFF | TRBJ2-2 | TRBV12-5 | NA
CASSPWGEETQYF | TRBJ2-5 | TRBV3-1 | few
CASWRGVGSNQPQHF | TRBJ1-5 | TRBV27 | NA
CASSVAPGLATDTQYF | TRBJ2-3 | TRBV9 | once
CASTLGGQYQETQYF | TRBJ2-5 | TRBV9 | NA
CASSSGASGSTDTQYF | TRBJ2-3 | TRBV12-3/TRBV12-4 | NA
CASSYIRTHASGEQFF | TRBJ2-1 | TRBV6-5 | NA
CASSLELGKESDEQFF | TRBJ2-1 | TRBV5-5 | NA
CASSAAGGAKGYTF | TRBJ1-2 | TRBV25-1 | NA
CSVKPSGRGLYEQFF | TRBJ2-1 | TRBV20-1 | NA
CASSSKTSGIFFETQYF | TRBJ2-5 | TRBV7-9 | few
CASSLEFRGRDEQYF | NA | TRBV5-1 | few
CASSLRQGINTEAFF | TRBJ1-1 | TRBV5-5 | few